This T cell receptor beta chain was identified in a study of blood T cell repertoires in COVID-19. Across the whole study: COVID-19 samples, acute and convalescent, were from the United States, Italy and Spain. Sources were T cells, B-cell-depleted T cells, or PBMCs; the material itself was cDNA or gDNA.

In the study's own analysis: Reference gene primer amplification gave nucleated cell count estimates. Sequencing was performed with immunoSEQ multiplex PCR; in TCRdb, only in-frame clones are kept and a portion is missing. The V and J calls and the clone size are those of that table, but D and trimming were determined from the DNA. The profile shows 150,000 or so clones, roughly four fifths of them singletons. V shed 2 bases, J shed 5 bases, and the junction held 5 bases outside the gene matches. The CDR3 is 14 residues long. CDR1 MNHEY and CDR2 SVGAGI come from the germline V gene. This clonotype was sampled from a human donor with acute or convalescent COVID-19. The donor label of this sample is uncertain. The chain employs TRBV6-5 and TRBJ2-5; 7 nucleotides align to TRBD2. The specimen sequenced was peripheral blood. As DNA, the CDR3 is TGTGCCAGCAGTTACCGCTGGGGAGGGGAGACCCAGTACTTC. It codes for CASSYRWGGETQYF.